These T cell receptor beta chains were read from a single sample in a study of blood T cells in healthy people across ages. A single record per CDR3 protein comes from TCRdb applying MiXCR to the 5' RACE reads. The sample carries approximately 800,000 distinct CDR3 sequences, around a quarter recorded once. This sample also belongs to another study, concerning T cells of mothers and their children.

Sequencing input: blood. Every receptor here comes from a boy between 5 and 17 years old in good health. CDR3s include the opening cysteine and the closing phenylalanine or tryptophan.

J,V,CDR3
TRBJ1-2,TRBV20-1,CSASNGQGSYGYTF
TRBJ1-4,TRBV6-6,CASRAPGGPIEKLLF
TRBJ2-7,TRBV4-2,CASSQPNDSKQYF
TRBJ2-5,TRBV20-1,CSAQQGLYSGETQYF
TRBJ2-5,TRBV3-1,CASSQDLEETQYF
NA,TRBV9,CASSLRATGITGGEQFF
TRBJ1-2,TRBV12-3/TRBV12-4,CASSSWGQGVPFF
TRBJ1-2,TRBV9,CASSVATVGGYTF
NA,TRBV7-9,CASSPLAGTEYEQYF
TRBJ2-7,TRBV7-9,CASSLAGRKESSYEQYF
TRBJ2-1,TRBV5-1,CASSLGPGPAGNEQFF
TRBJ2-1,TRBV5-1,CASSLGHGRGSYNEQFF
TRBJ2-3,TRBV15,CATSRDPSEDTQYF
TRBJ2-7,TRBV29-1,CSVAVLLEQYF
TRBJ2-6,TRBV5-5,CASSLVHSSGANVLTF
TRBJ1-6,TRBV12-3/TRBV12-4,CASSLGVSPLHF
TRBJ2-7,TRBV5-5,CASSLGTSGRNYEQYF
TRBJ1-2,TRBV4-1,CASSRGIGTGDRLNYGYTF
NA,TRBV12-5,CASGLERQGSYEQYF
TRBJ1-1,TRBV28,CASSPTDRGRTEAFF
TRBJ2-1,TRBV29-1,CSARTSDYNEQFF
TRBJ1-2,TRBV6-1,CASSGAGGQPFF
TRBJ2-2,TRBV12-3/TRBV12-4,CASSLGLGGELFF
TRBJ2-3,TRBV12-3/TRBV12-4,CASSFDSGGTSTDTQYF
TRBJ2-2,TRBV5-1,CASSLDVGRPGGLFF
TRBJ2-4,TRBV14,CASSQGRGGTKNIQYF
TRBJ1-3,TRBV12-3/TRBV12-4,CASEGRGTPGNTIYF
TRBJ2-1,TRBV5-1,CASSLSLSSYNEQFF
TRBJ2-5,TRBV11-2,CASSLDLAGGETQYF
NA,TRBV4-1,CASSQEGRLNEQFF
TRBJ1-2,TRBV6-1,CASSEQIRNYGYTF
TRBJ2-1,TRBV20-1,CSAREVGQGVLF
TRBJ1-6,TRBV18,CASSPRAGFGGNSPLHF
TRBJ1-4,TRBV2,CASSANRPVRGPNEKLFF
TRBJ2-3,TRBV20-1,CSARDPGETPDTQYF
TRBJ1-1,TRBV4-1,CASSQVSSGAMNTEAFF
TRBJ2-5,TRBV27,CASSLRVAGGEETQYF
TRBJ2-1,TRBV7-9,CASSPSLGNEQFF
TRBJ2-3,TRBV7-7,CASSPDSYTDTQYF
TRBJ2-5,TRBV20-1,CSARVQGLRETQYF
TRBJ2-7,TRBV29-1,CSVDVSHEQYF
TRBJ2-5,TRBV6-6,CATLNGQGRETQYF
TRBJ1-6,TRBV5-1,CASSYGSGNSPLHF
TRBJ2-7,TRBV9,CASSGRDRGGHEQYF
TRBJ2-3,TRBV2,CASQPTDTQYF
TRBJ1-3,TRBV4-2,CASSQDRSGNTIYF
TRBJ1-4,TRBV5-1,CASSLAGARGEKLFF
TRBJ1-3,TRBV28,CASSLDGEGNTIYF
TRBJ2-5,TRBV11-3,CASSVIKETQYF
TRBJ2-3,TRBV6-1,CASSPAGGTDTQYF
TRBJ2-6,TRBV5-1,CASSLPIISSGANVPTF
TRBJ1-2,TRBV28,CASYDRVVYGYTF
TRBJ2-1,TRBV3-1,CASSRGQGLNEQFF
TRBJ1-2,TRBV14,CASSPGFRHRENYGYTF
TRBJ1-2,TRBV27,CASSLSGTSGLYGYTF
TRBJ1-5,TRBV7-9,CASSSRNQSQHF
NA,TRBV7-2,CASSLGMISGNYNEQFF
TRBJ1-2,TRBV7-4,CASSPRTGETYGYTF
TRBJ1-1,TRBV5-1,CASSLYRDGGTEAFF
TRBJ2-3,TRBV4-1,CASSQDGLAGGFEDTQYF